Each of the 21 T cell receptor beta chains below was sequenced from the same sample in a study of blood T cell repertoires in COVID-19. The assay was immunoSEQ multiplex PCR, and TCRdb's table has in-frame clones only and misses some. The sample shows roughly 80,000 clones, roughly four fifths of them seen only once. Sample: peripheral blood. These receptors came from a human donor in a cohort sampled during active COVID-19.

The chain combines TRBV5-1 with TRBJ2-2, with D possibly matching TRBD2 (6 bases). This CDR3 has 15 amino acids. Germline loops: CDR1 SGHRS, CDR2 YFSETQ. The germline V and J ends were trimmed by 6 bases and 6 bases, with 18 bases remaining between them. CDR3 loop: CASTLLGGESGELFF. The CDR3 DNA sequence: TGCGCCAGCACCCTTCTGGGCGGGGAATCCGGGGAGCTGTTTTTT.

V is TRBV27 and J is TRBJ2-3; perhaps TRBD1 as D (6 bases). Germline V gene lookup returns CDR1 MNHEY and CDR2 SMNVEV (reference sequence). The CDR3 has 15 amino acids. V was pared by 5 bases and J by 1 base, with 13 bases between. Here the CDR3 reads CASSPWAGGTDTQYF. Here the CDR3 DNA reads TGTGCCAGCAGTCCTTGGGCAGGGGGCACAGATACGCAGTATTTT.

This clone appeared a few times. The chain is built from TRBV6-5 and TRBJ2-2, with D perhaps matching TRBD1 (6 bases). Trimming stripped 8 bases from V and 3 bases from J, with 13 bases between. This CDR3 contains 14 residues. CDR1 is MNHEY, CDR2 SVGAGI, per germline. The CDR3 DNA reads as TGTGCCAGCCTACAGGGCTATGACACCGGGGAGCTGTTTTTT. This sequence encodes CASLQGYDTGELFF.

This clone was observed a few times. The chain carries TRBV11-2 and TRBJ1-4, with D possibly TRBD1 on 5 matching bases. The CDR3 spans 17 residues. Per germline, CDR1 SGHAT and CDR2 FQNNGV. The V and J ends lost 5 bases and 4 bases respectively, with 20 bases between them. The CDR3 coding sequence is TGTGCCAGCAGCCCAACCTGGGGCAGGGTTCTTAATGAAAAACTGTTTTTT. Its translation: CASSPTWGRVLNEKLFF.

This clone has a handful of counts. The rearrangement joins TRBV6-2 or TRBV6-3 to TRBJ2-2; 9 nucleotides align to TRBD2. V trimming: 2 bases; J trimming: 2 bases; junction bases outside the gene matches: 9. Germline V CDR1 and CDR2: MNHEY, SVGEGT. The CDR3 is 18 residues long. CDR3 protein: CASSYGRLAGFNTGELFF. The CDR3 bases are TGTGCCAGCAGTTACGGGCGGCTAGCGGGATTCAACACCGGGGAGCTGTTTTTT.

The chain recombines TRBV6-5 with TRBJ1-2; 7 nucleotides agree with TRBD1. This CDR3 contains 14 residues. The junction had 8 bases not matched to a gene; V was cut back by 6 bases and J by 4 bases. The germline CDR1 and CDR2 sequences are MNHEY and SVGAGI. For the CDR3, the DNA is TGTGCCAGCAGGCAACCGACAGGGAGCTATGGCTACACCTTC. This sequence encodes CASRQPTGSYGYTF.

The gene calls are TRBV30 and TRBJ1-5; a possible D gene is TRBD1 (5 bases). This CDR3 comprises 13 residues. With 5 bases removed from V and 3 bases from J, the gap between germline ends came to 11 bases. CDR1 and CDR2 from the germline V gene are GTSNPN and SVGIG (reference sequence). CDR3 nucleotides: TGTGCCTGGGGGGACGGGAACAATCAGCCCCAGCATTTT. Its protein product is CAWGDGNNQPQHF.

The V call is TRBV7-2, the J call TRBJ2-1, with D possibly TRBD2 on 7 matching bases. The CDR3 has 16 residues. The V end was cut by 1 base, the J end by 7 bases, with 17 bases between. Germline CDR1 and CDR2: SGHTA and FQGNSA. In nucleotides, the CDR3 is TGTGCCAGCAGCTTAGTGGTTCGGGGGGCTAGTAATGAGCAGTTCTTC. It translates to CASSLVVRGASNEQFF.

The chain uses TRBV28 and TRBJ2-7; 7 nucleotides align to TRBD1. CDR1 and CDR2 (germline): MDHEN, SYDVKM. There are 13 residues in the CDR3. J lost 2 bases, V lost 7 bases, and 5 bases had no gene match. For the CDR3, the DNA is TGTGCCAGCAAACAGGGGTATCCCTACGAGCAGTACTTC. Translating it yields CASKQGYPYEQYF.

V usage is TRBV7-3 and J usage is TRBJ2-7, with D tentatively TRBD1 (5 bases). Trimming removed 1 base from V and 2 bases from J, with 9 bases in between. The CDR3 contains 14 residues. Germline assignment: CDR1 SGHTA and CDR2 FQGTGA. In DNA form, the CDR3 reads TGTGCCAGCAGCTTAAGACAGCTAGCCTACGAGCAGTACTTC. Its translation is CASSLRQLAYEQYF.

The rearrangement uses TRBV18 and TRBJ2-7; 8 bases match TRBD2. Trimming took 3 bases from V and 2 from J; bases not matched to a gene: 3. Germline V gene sequence: CDR1 KGHSH, CDR2 LQKENI. The CDR3 spans 14 residues. CDR3 loop: CASSPSGGTYEQYF. CDR3 coding DNA: TGTGCCAGCTCACCGAGCGGGGGTACCTACGAGCAGTACTTC.

This chain uses TRBV7-2 with TRBJ2-7; the D gene is possibly TRBD1 (5 bases). The length of the CDR3 is 14 residues. In germline, CDR1 is SGHTA, CDR2 FQGNSA. V shed 5 bases and J shed 1 base, with 12 bases lying between them. The CDR3 DNA sequence: TGTGCCAGCAGCCAAGGGGTACTATCCTACGAGCAGTACTTC. Encoded protein: CASSQGVLSYEQYF.

V is TRBV28 and J is TRBJ2-2, with 9 bases that match TRBD2. Germline assignment: CDR1 MDHEN and CDR2 SYDVKM. The V segment lost 3 bases and the J segment 6 bases; nucleotides outside the gene matches: 2. This CDR3 comprises 14 residues. CDR3: CASSLRGGAGELFF. The CDR3 region has the DNA TGTGCCAGCAGTTTGCGGGGGGGAGCCGGGGAGCTGTTTTTT.

The rearrangement links TRBV7-9 to TRBJ1-2; D gene unclear. V was cut by 6 bases and J by 4 bases, with 12 bases left in between. The CDR3 loop spans 13 amino acids. Germline assignment: CDR1 SEHNR and CDR2 FQNEAQ (reference sequence). The chain's CDR3 is CASSTGRFYGYTF. In nucleotides, the CDR3 is TGTGCCAGCAGTACGGGGAGATTCTATGGCTACACCTTC.

The chain carries TRBV10-2 and TRBJ2-1; 8 bases match TRBD2. Germline V CDR1 and CDR2: WSHSY, SAAADI. There are 17 residues in the CDR3. Germline trimming cut 4 bases from V and 9 bases from J; bases unmatched to any gene: 17. CDR3 DNA: TGCGCCAGCAGTGGGGTGTTAGCGGGGCGTTTTACAGTTGAGCAGTTCTTC. Protein: CASSGVLAGRFTVEQFF.

The V call is TRBV9, the J call TRBJ1-1; D unclear. CDR3 length equals 13 residues. V lost 3 bases and J lost 2, with 8 bases in between. Germline lookup yields CDR1 SGDLS and CDR2 YYNGEE. CDR3 region: CASSANQNTEAFF. DNA for the CDR3: TGTGCCAGCAGCGCCAATCAAAACACTGAAGCTTTCTTT.

The chain couples TRBV7-6 to TRBJ1-4; D ambiguous. The V gene lost 1 base and the J gene lost 0 bases, with 9 bases spanning the gap. This CDR3 has 16 residues. From germline, CDR1 is SGHVS and CDR2 FNYEAQ. The chain's CDR3 is CASSLVPSATNEKLFF. The CDR3 DNA reads TGTGCCAGCAGCTTAGTCCCTTCGGCAACTAATGAAAAACTGTTTTTT.

The count of this clone is one. V gene TRBV4-1 combines with J gene TRBJ2-1, with 8 positions matching TRBD2. The ends lost 1 base at V and 5 bases at J; junction bases unmatched: 4. The V gene's germline CDR1 is MGHRA and CDR2 YSYEKL. There are 15 residues in the CDR3. For the CDR3, the DNA is TGCGCCAGCAGCCAAGGGTCGGGGGGGGACAATGAGCAGTTCTTC. This translates into CASSQGSGGDNEQFF.

The table lists this clone with a few counts. The V call is TRBV27, the J call TRBJ2-3; possibly TRBD2 for D (6 bases). Per the germline V gene, CDR1 is MNHEY and CDR2 is SMNVEV (reference sequence). This CDR3 has 16 residues. V lost 0 bases, J lost 2 bases, and 12 bases lay in between. CDR3 sequence: CASSLSRGGITDTQYF. Written as DNA, the CDR3 is TGTGCCAGCAGTTTATCGCGGGGCGGGATCACAGATACGCAGTATTTT.

V and J are TRBV29-1 and TRBJ2-3, with 9 bases identical to TRBD1. The CDR3 extends over 16 amino acids. Germline CDR1 SQVTM, CDR2 ANQGSEA. V shed 5 bases, J shed 6 bases, and the junction held 15 bases outside the gene matches. The CDR3 nucleotides read TGCAGCGTTCCGGTATTGAATTACAGGGGGCAGGATACGCAGTATTTT. This encodes CSVPVLNYRGQDTQYF.

This clone was detected a few times. CDR3 loop: CASSLEPTGGYGYTF. CDR3 sequence (DNA): TGTGCCAGCAGCTTAGAACCGACAGGGGGCTATGGCTACACCTTC. V gene TRBV7-2 combines with J gene TRBJ1-2, with 9 bases aligning to TRBD1. CDR1 SGHTA and CDR2 FQGNSA come from the germline V gene. V lost 1 base and J lost 4; bases outside the gene matches: 4. The CDR3 has 15 amino acids.